One and the same sample provided the 5 T cell receptor beta chains below, sequenced in a study of blood T cell repertoires in COVID-19. TCRdb's copy holds only in-frame clones and misses some; the assay was immunoSEQ multiplex PCR. Of 200,000 or so clones listed, 80% to 85% are singletons. Sequenced sample: peripheral blood. Receptors originate from a woman aged 25 to 45 with acute or convalescent COVID-19.

This clone was seen more than once but under ten times. The rearrangement joins TRBV7-8 to TRBJ2-2, with TRBD1 matching over 7 bases. V shed 5 bases and J 6 bases; nucleotides not matched to a gene: 6. Germline CDR1 reads SGHVS; CDR2 reads FQNEAQ. This CDR3 comprises 14 residues. The CDR3 DNA reads TGTGCCAGCAGCATGGGGACAGTTCCCGGGGAGCTGTTTTTT. Residues: CASSMGTVPGELFF.

This chain links TRBV4-3 with TRBJ2-3; D is possibly TRBD2 (5 bases). Trimming removed 6 bases at V and 5 bases at J, with 12 bases between. Germline V gene data show CDR1 as LGHNA and CDR2 as YSLEER. The CDR3 loop spans 13 amino acids. CDR3 coding DNA: TGCGCCAGCAGTCCGAGGAGCGGAGATACGCAGTATTTT. It yields the protein CASSPRSGDTQYF.

The chain couples TRBV7-2 to TRBJ2-7, with D tentatively TRBD2 (5 bases). Per germline, CDR1 SGHTA and CDR2 FQGNSA. Trimming took off 5 bases at V and 6 bases at J, with 14 bases between the two ends. The CDR3 covers 13 residues. CDR3 DNA: TGTGCCAGCAGCCTCCGGACTGGCGGCGAGCAGTACTTC. As protein: CASSLRTGGEQYF.

The V and J genes are TRBV27 and TRBJ2-7; no definite D call. The CDR3 totals 14 residues. Trimming cost V 3 bases and J 0 bases, with 9 bases left between them. Germline V gene sequence: CDR1 MNHEY, CDR2 SMNVEV (reference sequence). CDR3 DNA: TGTGCCAGCAGTTTCTCCTACAGCTCCTACGAGCAGTACTTC. As protein: CASSFSYSSYEQYF.

The chain has TRBV27 and TRBJ2-7, with a possible D match to TRBD2 (6 bases). The germline V gene encodes CDR1 MNHEY and CDR2 SMNVEV (reference sequence). The CDR3 consists of 15 residues. V was clipped by 5 bases and J by 3 bases, with 17 bases between them. The CDR3 spells CASSPFREQVYEQYF. The CDR3 DNA is TGTGCCAGCAGTCCGTTCCGGGAGCAGGTCTACGAGCAGTACTTC.